This T cell receptor beta chain was recovered during a study of CD8 T cells in Susac syndrome. Reverse transcription of about 0.5 to 1 ug RNA was carried out with random hexamers. TCRdb redid the calling of the immunoSEQ multiplex PCR reads with MiXCR, one entry per CDR3 protein. Seen here are roughly 190,000 distinct CDR3 sequences, around 96% observed once, and the top ten hold over 0.08%. This clonotype was seen only a few times. CDR1 is GTSNPN and CDR2 is SVGIG in the germline V gene (reference sequence). The CDR3 has 13 residues. Trimming cost V 5 bases and J 5 bases, with 15 bases left between them.

This receptor was obtained from a human donor in good health. Material: CD4+ T cells from PBMCs. The rearrangement uses TRBV30 and TRBJ2-5; D ambiguous. The CDR3 DNA is TGTGCCTGGCAAACTGGGTTGGGGGAGACCCAGTACTTC. Protein product: CAWQTGLGETQYF.